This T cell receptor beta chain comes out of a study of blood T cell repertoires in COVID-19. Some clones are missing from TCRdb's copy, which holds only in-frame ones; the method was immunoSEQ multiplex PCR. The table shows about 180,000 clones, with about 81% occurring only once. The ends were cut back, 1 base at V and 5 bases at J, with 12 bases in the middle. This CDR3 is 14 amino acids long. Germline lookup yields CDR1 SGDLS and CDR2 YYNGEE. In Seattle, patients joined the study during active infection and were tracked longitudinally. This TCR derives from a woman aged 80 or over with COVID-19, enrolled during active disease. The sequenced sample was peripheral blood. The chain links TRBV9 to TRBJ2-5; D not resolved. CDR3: CASSVFSSPETQYF. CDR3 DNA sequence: TGTGCCAGCAGCGTATTCAGTTCTCCGGAGACCCAGTACTTC.